What follows are 5 T cell receptor beta chains derived from one specimen sequenced in a study of blood T cell repertoires in COVID-19. Produced via immunoSEQ multiplex PCR; TCRdb's table is partial and in-frame only. The sample shows a few hundred thousand clones, about nine tenths of them seen only once. Sequencing was done on a sample of peripheral blood. Receptor source: a man over 45 with acute or convalescent COVID-19.

The J gene is TRBJ2-2, the V gene TRBV14; TRBD1 matches 10 bases. The CDR3 totals 16 residues. The germline V gene encodes CDR1 SGHDN and CDR2 FVKESK. V shed 3 bases and J 7 bases; nucleotides not matched to a gene: 8. As DNA, the CDR3 is TGTGCCAGCAGCCATCCGGGACAGGGGAACGTCGGGGAGCTGTTTTTT. It codes for CASSHPGQGNVGELFF.

The V gene is TRBV5-5, the J gene TRBJ2-2; D unresolved. CDR3 length: 15 amino acids. Trimming took 0 bases from V and 0 from J, leaving 6 bases between them. Germline CDR1 reads SGHKS; CDR2 reads YYEKEE (reference sequence). This chain's CDR3 is CASSLALPNTGELFF. The CDR3 nucleotides are TGTGCCAGCAGCTTGGCCCTTCCGAACACCGGGGAGCTGTTTTTT.

The gene calls are TRBV5-1 and TRBJ2-1; D gene ambiguous. CDR1 and CDR2 (germline): SGHRS, YFSETQ. The CDR3 length is 14 residues. V lost 0 bases to trimming and J lost 5 bases, with 9 bases between them. Here the CDR3 reads CASSLGSDNNEQFF. CDR3 DNA sequence: TGCGCCAGCAGCTTGGGCTCAGACAACAATGAGCAGTTCTTC.

V and J are TRBV15 and TRBJ2-5; D may be TRBD2 (6 bases). Trimming cost V 5 bases and J 1 base, with 14 bases left between them. The CDR3 contains 15 residues. CDR1 is LNHNV, CDR2 YYDKDF, per germline (reference sequence). The CDR3 sequence is CATSGGRRGQETQYF. The CDR3 region has the DNA TGTGCCACCAGCGGGGGAAGGAGGGGCCAAGAGACCCAGTACTTC.

Comments on this clone: This same CDR3 is encoded by further DNA sequences in the sample. V is TRBV19 and J is TRBJ1-1, with 7 bases lining up with TRBD1. Germline values: CDR1 LNHDA, CDR2 SQIVND (reference sequence). The CDR3 covers 14 residues. V was clipped by 6 bases and J by 0 bases; unmatched bases: 4. This CDR3 is CASSRGQLNTEAFF. The DNA of the CDR3 is TGTGCCAGTAGCCGGGGACAGTTGAACACTGAAGCTTTCTTT.